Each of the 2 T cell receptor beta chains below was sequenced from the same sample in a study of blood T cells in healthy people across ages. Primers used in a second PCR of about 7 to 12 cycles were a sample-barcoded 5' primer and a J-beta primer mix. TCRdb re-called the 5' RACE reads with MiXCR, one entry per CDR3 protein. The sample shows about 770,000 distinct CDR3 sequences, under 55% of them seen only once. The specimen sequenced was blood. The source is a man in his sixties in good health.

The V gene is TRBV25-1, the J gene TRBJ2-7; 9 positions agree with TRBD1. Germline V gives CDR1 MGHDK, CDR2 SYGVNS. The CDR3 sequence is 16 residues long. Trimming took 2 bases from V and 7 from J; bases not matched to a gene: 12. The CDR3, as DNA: TGTGCCAGCAGTGAAGGTGGTCGGGACAGGGTGAGGGAGCAGTACTTC. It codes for CASSEGGRDRVREQYF.

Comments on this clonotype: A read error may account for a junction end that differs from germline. CDR3 sequence reads: CASSFVSSGGRRSSYNEQFF. DNA of the CDR3: TGTGCCAGCAGTTTTGTTTCTAGCGGGGGGCGTAGGAGCTCCTACAATGAACAGTTCTTC. The rearrangement links TRBV12-3 or TRBV12-4 to TRBJ2-1; 11 bases map to TRBD2. The CDR3 totals 20 residues.